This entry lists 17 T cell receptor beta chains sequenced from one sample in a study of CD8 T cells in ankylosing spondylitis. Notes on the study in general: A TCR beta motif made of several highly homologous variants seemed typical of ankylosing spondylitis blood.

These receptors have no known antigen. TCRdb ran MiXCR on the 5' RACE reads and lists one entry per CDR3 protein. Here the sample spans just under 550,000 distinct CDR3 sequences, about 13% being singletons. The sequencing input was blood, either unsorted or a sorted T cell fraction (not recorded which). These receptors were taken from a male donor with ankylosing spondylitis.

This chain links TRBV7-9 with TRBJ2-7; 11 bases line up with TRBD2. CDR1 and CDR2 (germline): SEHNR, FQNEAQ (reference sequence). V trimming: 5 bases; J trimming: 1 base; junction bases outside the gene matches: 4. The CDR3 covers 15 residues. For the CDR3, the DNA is TGTGCCAGCAGCACCGGGACTAGCGGTTCCTACGAGCAGTACGTC. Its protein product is CASSTGTSGSYEQYV.

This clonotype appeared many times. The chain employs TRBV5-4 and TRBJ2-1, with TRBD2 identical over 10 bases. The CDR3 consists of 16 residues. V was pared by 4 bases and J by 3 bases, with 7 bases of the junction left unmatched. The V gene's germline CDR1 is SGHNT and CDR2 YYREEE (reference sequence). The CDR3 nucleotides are TGTGCCAGCAGCCAAAGACTAGCGGGCATCTACAATGAGCAGTTCTTC. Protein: CASSQRLAGIYNEQFF.

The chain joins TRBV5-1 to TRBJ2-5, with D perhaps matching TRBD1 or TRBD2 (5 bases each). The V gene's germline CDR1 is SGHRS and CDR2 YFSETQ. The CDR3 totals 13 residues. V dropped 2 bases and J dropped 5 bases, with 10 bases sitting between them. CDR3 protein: CASSFGEGETQYF. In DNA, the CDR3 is TGCGCCAGCAGCTTCGGCGAGGGGGAGACCCAGTACTTC.

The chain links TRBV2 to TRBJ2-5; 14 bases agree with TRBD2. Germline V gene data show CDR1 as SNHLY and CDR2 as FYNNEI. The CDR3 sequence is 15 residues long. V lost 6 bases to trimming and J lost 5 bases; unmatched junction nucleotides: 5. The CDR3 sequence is CASSRWTSGRETQYF. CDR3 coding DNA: TGTGCCAGCAGCCGTTGGACTAGCGGGAGGGAGACCCAGTACTTC.

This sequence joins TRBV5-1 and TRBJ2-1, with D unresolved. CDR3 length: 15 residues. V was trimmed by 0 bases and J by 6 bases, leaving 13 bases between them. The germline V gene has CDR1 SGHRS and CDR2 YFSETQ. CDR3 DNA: TGCGCCAGCAGCTTGGCCACCTCTCTGGGCAATGAGCAGTTCTTC. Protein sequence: CASSLATSLGNEQFF.

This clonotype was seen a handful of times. In nucleotides, the CDR3 is TGTGCCAGCAGCTTTCCTAGCGGCTATAACACCGGGGAGCTGTTTTTT. It specifies CASSFPSGYNTGELFF. The rearrangement links TRBV5-4 to TRBJ2-2, with 7 bases fitting TRBD2. The CDR3 runs to 16 residues. Germline lookup yields CDR1 SGHNT and CDR2 YYREEE (reference sequence). The trim removed 2 bases at V and 2 bases at J, leaving 6 bases unmatched.

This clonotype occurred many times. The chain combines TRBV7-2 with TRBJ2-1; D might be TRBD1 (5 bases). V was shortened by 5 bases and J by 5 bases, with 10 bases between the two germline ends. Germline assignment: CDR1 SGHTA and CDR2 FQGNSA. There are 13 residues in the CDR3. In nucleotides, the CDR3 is TGTGCCAGCAGCGCCGACAGAAACAATGAGCAGTTCTTC. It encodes CASSADRNNEQFF.

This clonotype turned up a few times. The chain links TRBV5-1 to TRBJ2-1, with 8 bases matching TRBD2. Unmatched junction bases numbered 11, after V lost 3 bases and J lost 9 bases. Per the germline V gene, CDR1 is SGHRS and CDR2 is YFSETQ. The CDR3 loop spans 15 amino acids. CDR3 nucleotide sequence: TGCGCCAGCAGCTCCCCGGGACTAGGAGCTGGTGAGCAGTTCTTC. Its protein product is CASSSPGLGAGEQFF.

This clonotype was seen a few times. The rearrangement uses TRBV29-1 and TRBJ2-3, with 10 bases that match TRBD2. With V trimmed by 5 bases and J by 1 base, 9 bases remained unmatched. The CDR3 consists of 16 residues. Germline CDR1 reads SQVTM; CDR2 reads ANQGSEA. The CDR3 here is CSVQAGGPIGTDTQYF. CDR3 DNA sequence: TGCAGCGTTCAAGCGGGAGGGCCAATTGGCACAGATACGCAGTATTTT.

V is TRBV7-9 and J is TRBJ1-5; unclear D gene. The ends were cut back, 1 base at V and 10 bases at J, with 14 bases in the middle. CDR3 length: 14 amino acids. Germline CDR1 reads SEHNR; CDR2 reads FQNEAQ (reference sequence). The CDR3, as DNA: TGTGCCAGCAGCTTAGGGAGTTACCCCGGACCCCAGCATTTT. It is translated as CASSLGSYPGPQHF.

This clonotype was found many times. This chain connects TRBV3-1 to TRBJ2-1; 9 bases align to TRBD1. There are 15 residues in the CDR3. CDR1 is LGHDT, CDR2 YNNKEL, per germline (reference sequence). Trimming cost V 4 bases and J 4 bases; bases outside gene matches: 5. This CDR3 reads CASSLGQGHYNEQFF. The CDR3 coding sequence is TGTGCCAGCAGCCTGGGACAGGGCCATTACAATGAGCAGTTCTTC.

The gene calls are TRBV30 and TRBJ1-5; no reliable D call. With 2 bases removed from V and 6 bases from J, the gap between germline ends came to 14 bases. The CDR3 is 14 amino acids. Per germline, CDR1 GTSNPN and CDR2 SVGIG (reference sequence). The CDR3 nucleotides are TGTGCCTGGAGTTTCGGGTGGGAGCGTCAGCCCCAGCATTTT. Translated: CAWSFGWERQPQHF. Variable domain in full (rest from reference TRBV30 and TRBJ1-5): SQTIHQWPATLVQPVGSPLSLECTVEGTSNPNLYWYRQAAGRGLQLLFYSVGIGQISSEVPQNLSASRPQDRQFILSSKKLLLSDSGFYLCAWSFGWERQPQHFGDGTRLSIL.

The CDR3 loop is CASSYRDRNEKLFF. DNA of the CDR3: TGTGCCAGCAGCTACAGGGACCGGAATGAAAAACTGTTTTTT. V usage is TRBV28 and J usage is TRBJ1-4; the D gene is possibly TRBD1 (6 bases). The V gene's germline CDR1 is MDHEN and CDR2 SYDVKM. With 6 bases removed from V and 5 bases from J, the gap between germline ends came to 13 bases. The CDR3 extends over 14 amino acids.

The CDR3 protein is CASSPGDRTEAFF. CDR3 nucleotides: TGTGCCAGCTCACCCGGGGACCGGACTGAAGCTTTCTTT. The gene calls are TRBV18 and TRBJ1-1; the D gene is possibly TRBD1 (5 bases). There are 13 residues in the CDR3. Trimming removed 3 bases at V and 5 bases at J, with 10 bases between. From germline, CDR1 is KGHSH and CDR2 LQKENI. Combining the CDR3 with reference TRBV18 and TRBJ1-1 gives the whole variable domain NAGVMQNPRHLVRRRGQEARLRCSPMKGHSHVYWYRQLPEEGLKFMVYLQKENIIDESGMPKERFSAEFPKEGPSILRIQQVVRGDSAAYFCASSPGDRTEAFFGQGTRLTVV.

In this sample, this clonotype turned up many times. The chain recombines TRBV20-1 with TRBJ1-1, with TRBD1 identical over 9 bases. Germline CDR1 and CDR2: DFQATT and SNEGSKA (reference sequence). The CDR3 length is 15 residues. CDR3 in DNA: TGCAGCGCCTTCACCGGGACAGGGAGGAGCACTGAAGCTTTCTTT. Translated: CSAFTGTGRSTEAFF.

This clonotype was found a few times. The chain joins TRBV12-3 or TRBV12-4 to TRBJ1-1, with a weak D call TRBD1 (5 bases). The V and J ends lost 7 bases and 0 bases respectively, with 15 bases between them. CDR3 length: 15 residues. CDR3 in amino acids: CASTPGAVLNTEAFF. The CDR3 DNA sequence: TGTGCCAGCACCCCCGGGGCAGTTTTGAACACTGAAGCTTTCTTT.

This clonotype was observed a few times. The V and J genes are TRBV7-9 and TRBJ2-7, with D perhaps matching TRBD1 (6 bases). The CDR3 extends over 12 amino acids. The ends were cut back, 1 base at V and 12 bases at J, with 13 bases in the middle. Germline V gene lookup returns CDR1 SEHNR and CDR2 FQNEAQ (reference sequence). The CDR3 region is CASSLVAQGLYV. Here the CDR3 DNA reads TGTGCCAGCAGCTTAGTCGCCCAGGGGCTGTACGTC.